The T cell receptor (beta chain) under discussion was sequenced for a study of type 1 and type 2 diabetes patients. Across the study: The whole study generated some 20,000,000 paired-end reads.

A remark on this clonotype: Its specificity is not known.

Regarding the study as a whole: Some expanded clones seen only in T1D might occur in additional T2D or control samples. Groups were not age- or gender-matched, which may bias interpretation. V and J gene usage correlated at about 0.97 between type 2 diabetes and control samples.

Germline V gene data show CDR1 as SGHRS and CDR2 as YFSETQ. CDR3 length: 16 amino acids. The ends were cut back, 1 base at V and 0 bases at J, with 10 bases in the middle. Amplification started from genomic DNA. The TCR beta CDR3 region was amplified using 30 forward and 13 reverse primers. MiXCR, run by TCRdb on the multiplex PCR reads, gives a single entry per CDR3 protein. The sample has 280,000 or so distinct CDR3 sequences; 40% to 50% are singletons. The chain uses TRBV5-1 and TRBJ1-4; D gene unclear. The sequence was collected from a young man with type 2 diabetes. The sample taken for sequencing was peripheral blood mononuclear cells (PBMCs). The CDR3 bases are TGCGCCAGCAGCTTGAGGGTGGGGACAACTAATGAAAAACTGTTTTTT. It specifies CASSLRVGTTNEKLFF. The full variable domain, with the rest looked up from reference TRBV5-1 and TRBJ1-4, is KAGVTQTPRYLIKTRGQQVTLSCSPISGHRSVSWYQQTPGQGLQFLFEYFSETQRNKGNFPGRFSGRQFSNSRSEMNVSTLELGDSALYLCASSLRVGTTNEKLFFGSGTQLSVL.